What follows is one TCR beta chain and its context. It lacks a known antigen. Base qualities are missing; no much larger clone stands one base away. The trim is 5 bases for V and 1 base for J, with a gap of 14 bases between the germline ends. Taken from the germline V gene, the CDR1 and CDR2 loops are MNHEY and SVGAGI. Inclusive of the bounding cysteine and phenylalanine, the CDR3 is 15 residues long. The CDR3 DNA has 45 bases and is translated from base 1. What the time point label conveys for this sample: baseline before first vaccination. Samples from vaccinated people were obtained from the UK trials COV001 and COV002, which included a single-blind randomized controlled phase 2/3 trial of AZD1222 (ChAdOx1 nCoV-19) in healthy adults. Trial participant PBMC samples were collected at day 0 and day 28 after the second dose for TCRbeta chain sequencing. The sample is drawn from a study of T cell responses to AZD1222 COVID-19 vaccine (dated by TCRdb to about 2021). Looking at the study overall: AZD1222 recipients given second doses at about 4 weeks or at about 12 weeks were pooled, since spike-specific TCR depth and breadth were not found to differ between the two schedules. TCR sequencing covered 230 or so trial participants: about 210 given two doses of AZD1222 and some 25 given two doses of MenACWY control vaccine. Enrollment into the trials was organized by age into subgroups of 18-55, 56-69 and 70-plus years, and those subgroups contained approximately 160, 26 and 62 TCR-sequenced participants, respectively.

Beyond this particular receptor, the publication reports: No day 14 peak-response samples were available, so repertoires were characterized only after the peak T cell response. Reportedly, close to half of the unique spike-specific TCRs recognized epitopes lying outside the regions that are mutated in the B.1.351 and B.1.1.7 variants. Conclusions about previously exposed vaccinees are limited because only a handful of AZD1222 recipients were SARS-CoV-2 seropositive at baseline. In the small 56-69-year group, the increase in depth fell short of significance, most likely because of low power. Vaccine-associated CD4 TCRs spanned the whole spike protein, with dominant responses in regions 160-218 and 743-854. A significant rise in spike-specific TCR breadth and depth was observed after two AZD1222 doses relative to day 0 and relative to MenACWY recipients. Participants were mostly white British, with more females than males. The authors suggested clonal diversity may have been underestimated.

The CDR3 regions of human TCRbeta chains were subjected to immunosequencing. The study's own analysis went as follows. TCRs in the repertoires were compared against a reference library of SARS-CoV-2-specific TCRs that had been generated with the MIRA antigen-specificity platform. Breadth meant the fraction of unique TCRs that were SARS-CoV-2-associated, whereas depth meant the fraction of total T cells that were SARS-CoV-2-associated. Using the MIRA data, each spike-specific TCR was assigned both to the spike region to which the TCR was reactive and to a CD4 or CD8 class. Log10-transformed breadth and depth values were compared by one-way ANOVA with Sidak's multiple comparisons tests. This is the immuneACCESS table as TCRdb keeps it, with only in-frame sequences that have V and J called. A part of the clones is gone; compared with another copy, unresolved V genes explain less than half, and the rest is unexplained. V, J and clone size are taken as reported in that table, and D and trimming were inferred from the DNA itself. Counted in this sample were about 30,000 clones; 90% to 95% of them appeared once. The ten largest account for roughly 44% of the sample.

The chain links TRBV6-5 with TRBJ1-2, with no confidently assigned D gene. The sample was peripheral blood, taken on day 0 of AZD1222 vaccination. The TCR comes from an adult in good health. The DNA is as follows: TGTGCCAGCAGTACACAGAGAACCTTTAACTATGGCTACACCTTC. It translates to CASSTQRTFNYGYTF.